The present entry profiles one T cell receptor beta chain with its context. The junction had 11 bases not matched to a gene; V was cut back by 6 bases and J by 6 bases. The CDR3 extends over 14 amino acids. Germline CDR1 and CDR2: MNHEY and SVGAGI. The record originates from a study of blood T cell repertoires in COVID-19. Study overall: Acute-phase and convalescent COVID-19 samples originated in the United States, Italy and Spain.

Measured with immunoSEQ multiplex PCR; TCRdb has only the in-frame clones, and not every one. The sample carries around 310,000 clones, over 85% recorded once. In terms of age and location, participants ranged from roughly 18 to 90 years and lived in about 25 US areas. Categorization into cohorts depended on clinical history that participants reported. The sequencing sample was made of PBMCs or T cells enriched from blood (not recorded which). The rearrangement joins TRBV6-5 to TRBJ2-7; 7 nucleotides match TRBD2. This receptor was taken from a woman in her twenties or thirties who had recovered from COVID-19. In nucleotides, the CDR3 is TGTGCCAGCAGCGATACTGGGGGGGGAAGCGAGCAGTACTTC. Protein sequence: CASSDTGGGSEQYF.